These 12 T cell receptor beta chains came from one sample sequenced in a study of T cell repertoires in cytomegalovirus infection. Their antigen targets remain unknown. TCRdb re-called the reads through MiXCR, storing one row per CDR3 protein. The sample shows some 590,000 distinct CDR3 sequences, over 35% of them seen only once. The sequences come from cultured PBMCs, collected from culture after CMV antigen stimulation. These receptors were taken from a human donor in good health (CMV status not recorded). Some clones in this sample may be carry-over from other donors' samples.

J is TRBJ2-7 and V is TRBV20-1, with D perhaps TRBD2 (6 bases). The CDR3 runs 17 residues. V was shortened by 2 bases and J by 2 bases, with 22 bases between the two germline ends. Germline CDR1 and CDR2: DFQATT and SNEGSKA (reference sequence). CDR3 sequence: CSARRTPGGTRPYEQYF. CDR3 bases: TGCAGTGCTAGACGGACTCCTGGGGGGACCAGACCCTACGAGCAGTACTTC.

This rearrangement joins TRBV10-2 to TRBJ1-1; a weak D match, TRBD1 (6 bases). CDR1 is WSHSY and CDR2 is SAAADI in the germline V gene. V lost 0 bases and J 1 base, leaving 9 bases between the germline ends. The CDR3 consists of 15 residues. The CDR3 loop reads CASSESGTPNTEAFF. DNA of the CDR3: TGCGCCAGCAGTGAGTCGGGGACACCGAACACTGAAGCTTTCTTT.

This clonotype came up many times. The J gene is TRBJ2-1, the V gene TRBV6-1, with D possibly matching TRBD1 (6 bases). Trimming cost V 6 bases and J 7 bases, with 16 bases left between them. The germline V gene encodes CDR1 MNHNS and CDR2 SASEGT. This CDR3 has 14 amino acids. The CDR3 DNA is TGTGCCAGCAGAGCAATCAGGGGAGTGAATGAGCAGTTCTTC. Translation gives CASRAIRGVNEQFF.

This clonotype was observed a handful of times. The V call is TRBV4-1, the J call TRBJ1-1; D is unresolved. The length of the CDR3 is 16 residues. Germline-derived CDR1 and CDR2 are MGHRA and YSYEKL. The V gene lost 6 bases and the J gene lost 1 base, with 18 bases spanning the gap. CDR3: CASRHPMGVRNTEAFF. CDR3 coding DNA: TGCGCCAGCAGGCACCCGATGGGAGTTCGGAACACTGAAGCTTTCTTT.

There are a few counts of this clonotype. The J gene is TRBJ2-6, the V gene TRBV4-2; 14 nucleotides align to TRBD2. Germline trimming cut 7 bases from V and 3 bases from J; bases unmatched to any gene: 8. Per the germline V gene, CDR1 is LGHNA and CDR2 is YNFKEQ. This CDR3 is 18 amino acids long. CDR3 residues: CASNRLAGGPGGANVLTF. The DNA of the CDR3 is TGTGCCAGCAACCGACTAGCGGGGGGGCCGGGTGGGGCCAACGTCCTGACTTTC.

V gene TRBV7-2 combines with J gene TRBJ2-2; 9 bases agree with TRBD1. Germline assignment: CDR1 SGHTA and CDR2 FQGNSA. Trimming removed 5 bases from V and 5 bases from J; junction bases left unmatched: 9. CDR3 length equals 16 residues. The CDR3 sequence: CASSLGTGYKTGELFF. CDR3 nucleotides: TGTGCCAGCAGCCTCGGGACAGGGTACAAGACCGGGGAGCTGTTTTTT.

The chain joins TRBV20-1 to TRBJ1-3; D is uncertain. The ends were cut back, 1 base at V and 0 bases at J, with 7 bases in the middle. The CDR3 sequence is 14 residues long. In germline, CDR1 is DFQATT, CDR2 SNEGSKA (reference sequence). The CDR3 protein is CSARAVSSGNTIYF. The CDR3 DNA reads TGCAGTGCTAGAGCAGTAAGCTCTGGAAACACCATATATTTT.

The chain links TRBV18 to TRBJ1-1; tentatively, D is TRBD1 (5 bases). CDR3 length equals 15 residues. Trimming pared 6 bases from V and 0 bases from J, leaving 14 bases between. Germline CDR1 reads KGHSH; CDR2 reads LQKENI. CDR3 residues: CASSLGGSLNTEAFF. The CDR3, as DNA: TGTGCCAGCTCCCTTGGGGGGTCACTGAACACTGAAGCTTTCTTT.

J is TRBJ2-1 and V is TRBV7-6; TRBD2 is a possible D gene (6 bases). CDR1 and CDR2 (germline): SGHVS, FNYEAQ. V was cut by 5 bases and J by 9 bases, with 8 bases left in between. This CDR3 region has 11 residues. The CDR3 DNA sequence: TGTGCCAGCAGCACGGGAGTTGAGCAGTTCTTC. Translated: CASSTGVEQFF.

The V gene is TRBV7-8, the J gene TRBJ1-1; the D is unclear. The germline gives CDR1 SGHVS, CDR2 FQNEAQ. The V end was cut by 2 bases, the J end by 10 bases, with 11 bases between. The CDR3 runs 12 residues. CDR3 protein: CASSLNPELAFF. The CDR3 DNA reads TGTGCCAGCAGCTTAAACCCGGAATTAGCTTTCTTT. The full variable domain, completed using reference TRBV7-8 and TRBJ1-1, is GAGVSQSPRYKVAKRGQDVALRCDPISGHVSLFWYQQALGQGPEFLTYFQNEAQLDKSGLPSDRFFAERPEGSVSTLKIQRTQQEDSAVYLCASSLNPELAFFGQGTRLTVV.

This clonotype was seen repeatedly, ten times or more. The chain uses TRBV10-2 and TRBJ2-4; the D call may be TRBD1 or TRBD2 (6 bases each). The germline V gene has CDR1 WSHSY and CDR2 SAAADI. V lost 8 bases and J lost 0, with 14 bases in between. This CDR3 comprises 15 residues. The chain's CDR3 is CASAEGGLAKNIQYF. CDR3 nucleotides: TGCGCCAGCGCCGAGGGGGGCTTAGCCAAAAACATTCAGTACTTC.

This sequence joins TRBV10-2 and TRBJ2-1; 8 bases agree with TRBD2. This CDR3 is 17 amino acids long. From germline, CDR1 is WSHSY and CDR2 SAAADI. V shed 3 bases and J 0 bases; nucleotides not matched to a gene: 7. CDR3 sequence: CASSEYKAGASYNEQFF. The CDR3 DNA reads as TGCGCCAGCAGTGAATACAAAGCGGGGGCCTCCTACAATGAGCAGTTCTTC.